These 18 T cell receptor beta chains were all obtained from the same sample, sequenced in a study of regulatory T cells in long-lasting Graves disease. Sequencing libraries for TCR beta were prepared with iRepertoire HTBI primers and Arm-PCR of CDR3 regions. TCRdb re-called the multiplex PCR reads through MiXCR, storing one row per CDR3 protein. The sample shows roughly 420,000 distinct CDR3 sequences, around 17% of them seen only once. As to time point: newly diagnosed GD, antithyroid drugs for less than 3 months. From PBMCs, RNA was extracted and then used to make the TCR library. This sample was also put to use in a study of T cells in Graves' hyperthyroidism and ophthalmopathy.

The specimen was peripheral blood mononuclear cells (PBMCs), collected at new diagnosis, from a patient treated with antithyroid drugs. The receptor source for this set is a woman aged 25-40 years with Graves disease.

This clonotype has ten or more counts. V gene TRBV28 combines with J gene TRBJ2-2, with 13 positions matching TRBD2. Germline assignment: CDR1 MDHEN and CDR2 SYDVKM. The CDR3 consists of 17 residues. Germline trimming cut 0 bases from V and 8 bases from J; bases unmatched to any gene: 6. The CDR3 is CASSLWKLAGGPGELFF. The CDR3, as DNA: TGTGCCAGCAGTTTATGGAAACTAGCGGGAGGGCCTGGGGAGCTGTTTTTT.

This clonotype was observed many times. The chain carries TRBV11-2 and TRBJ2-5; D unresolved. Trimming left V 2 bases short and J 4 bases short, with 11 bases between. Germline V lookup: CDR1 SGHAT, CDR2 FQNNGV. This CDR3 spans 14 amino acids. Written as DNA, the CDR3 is TGTGCCAGCAGCTTATTTAGGGTCACAGAGACCCAGTACTTC. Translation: CASSLFRVTETQYF.

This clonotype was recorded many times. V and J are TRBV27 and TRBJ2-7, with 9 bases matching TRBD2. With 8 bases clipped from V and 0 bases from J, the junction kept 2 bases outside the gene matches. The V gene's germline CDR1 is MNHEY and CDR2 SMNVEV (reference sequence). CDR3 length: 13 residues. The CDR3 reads CASPGLASYEQYF. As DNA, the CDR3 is TGTGCCAGCCCGGGACTAGCCTCCTACGAGCAGTACTTC.

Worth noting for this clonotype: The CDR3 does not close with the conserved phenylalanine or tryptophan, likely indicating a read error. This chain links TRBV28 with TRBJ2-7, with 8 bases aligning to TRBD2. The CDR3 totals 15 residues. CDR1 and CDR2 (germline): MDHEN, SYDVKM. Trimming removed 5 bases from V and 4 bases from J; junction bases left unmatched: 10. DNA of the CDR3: TGTGCCAGCAGTACCCGACTAGCGTCATCTTACGAGCAGTACATC. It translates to CASSTRLASSYEQYI.

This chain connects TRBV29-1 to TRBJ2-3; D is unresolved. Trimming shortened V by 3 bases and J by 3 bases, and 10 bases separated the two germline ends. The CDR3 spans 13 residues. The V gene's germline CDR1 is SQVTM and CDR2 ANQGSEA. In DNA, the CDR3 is TGCAGCGTTGAGGTAGTGGATACAGATACGCAGTATTTT. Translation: CSVEVVDTDTQYF.

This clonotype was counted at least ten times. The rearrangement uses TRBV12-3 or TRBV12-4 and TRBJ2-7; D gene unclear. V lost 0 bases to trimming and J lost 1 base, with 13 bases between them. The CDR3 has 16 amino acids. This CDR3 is CASSLAQGSGSYEQYF. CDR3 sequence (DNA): TGTGCCAGCAGTTTAGCGCAAGGGTCCGGGTCCTACGAGCAGTACTTC.

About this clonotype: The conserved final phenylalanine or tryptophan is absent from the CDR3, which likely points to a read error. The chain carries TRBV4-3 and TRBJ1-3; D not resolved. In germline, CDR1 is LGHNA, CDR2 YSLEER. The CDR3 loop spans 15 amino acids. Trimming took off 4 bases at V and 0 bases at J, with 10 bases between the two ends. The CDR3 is CASSLFVSSGNTIYS. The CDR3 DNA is TGCGCCAGCAGCCTCTTCGTTAGCTCTGGAAACACCATATATTCT.

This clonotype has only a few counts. The DNA for the CDR3 is TGTGCCAGCAGGCCCAGGGACTATAGCAATCAGCCCCAGCATTTT. Protein sequence: CASRPRDYSNQPQHF. The rearrangement links TRBV6-1 to TRBJ1-5; possibly TRBD1 for D (5 bases). V dropped 6 bases and J dropped 0 bases, with 12 bases sitting between them. The germline CDR1 and CDR2 sequences are MNHNS and SASEGT. The CDR3 has 15 residues.

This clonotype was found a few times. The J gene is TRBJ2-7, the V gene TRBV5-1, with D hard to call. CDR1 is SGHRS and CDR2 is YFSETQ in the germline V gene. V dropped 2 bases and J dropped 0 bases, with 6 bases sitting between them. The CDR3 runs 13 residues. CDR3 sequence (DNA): TGCGCCAGCAGCTTTGGGAACTCCTACGAGCAGTACTTC. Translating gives CASSFGNSYEQYF. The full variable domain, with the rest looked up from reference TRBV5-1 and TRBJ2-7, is KAGVTQTPRYLIKTRGQQVTLSCSPISGHRSVSWYQQTPGQGLQFLFEYFSETQRNKGNFPGRFSGRQFSNSRSEMNVSTLELGDSALYLCASSFGNSYEQYFGPGTRLTVT.

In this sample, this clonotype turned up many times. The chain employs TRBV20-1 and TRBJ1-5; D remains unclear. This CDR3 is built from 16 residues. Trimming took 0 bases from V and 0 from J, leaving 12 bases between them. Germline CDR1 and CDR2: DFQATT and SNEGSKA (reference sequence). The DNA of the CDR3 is TGCAGTGCTAGAGACCTCCGCGGGAATAGCAATCAGCCCCAGCATTTT. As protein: CSARDLRGNSNQPQHF.

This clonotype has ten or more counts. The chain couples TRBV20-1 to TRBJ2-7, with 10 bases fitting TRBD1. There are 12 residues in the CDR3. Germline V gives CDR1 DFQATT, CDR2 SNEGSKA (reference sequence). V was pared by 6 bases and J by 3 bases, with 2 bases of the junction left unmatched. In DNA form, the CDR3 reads TGCAGTGCCGGGACAGGGGACTACGAGCAGTACTTC. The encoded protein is CSAGTGDYEQYF.

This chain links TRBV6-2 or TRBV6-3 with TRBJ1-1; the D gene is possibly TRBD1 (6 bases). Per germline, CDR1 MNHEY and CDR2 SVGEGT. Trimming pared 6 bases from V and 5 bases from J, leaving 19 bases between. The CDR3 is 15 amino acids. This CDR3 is CASRGGPGVRTEAFF. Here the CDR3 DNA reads TGTGCCAGCAGGGGGGGCCCGGGGGTGAGAACTGAAGCTTTCTTT.

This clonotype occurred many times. As DNA, the CDR3 is TGTGCCAGCAGCCAAGTCACCCGGGACAGGGGGAACACTGAAGCTTTCTTT. Its protein is CASSQVTRDRGNTEAFF. The rearrangement links TRBV3-1 to TRBJ1-1, with 10 nucleotides matching TRBD1. The CDR3 runs 17 residues. The junction had 6 bases not matched to a gene; V was cut back by 1 base and J by 1 base. The germline gives CDR1 LGHDT, CDR2 YNNKEL (reference sequence).

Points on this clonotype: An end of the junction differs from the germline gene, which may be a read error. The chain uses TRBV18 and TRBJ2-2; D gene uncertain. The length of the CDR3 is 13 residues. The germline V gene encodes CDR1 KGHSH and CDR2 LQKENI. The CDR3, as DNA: TGTGCCAGCCCACCTCCAGGCACCGGGGAGCTGTTTTTT. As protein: CASPPPGTGELFF.

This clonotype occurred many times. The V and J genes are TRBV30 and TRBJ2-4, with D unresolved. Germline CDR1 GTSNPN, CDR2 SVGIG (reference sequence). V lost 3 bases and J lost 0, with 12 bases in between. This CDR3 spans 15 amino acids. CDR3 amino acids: CAWRRIALAKNIQYF. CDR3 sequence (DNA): TGTGCCTGGAGGCGTATAGCCCTAGCCAAAAACATTCAGTACTTC.

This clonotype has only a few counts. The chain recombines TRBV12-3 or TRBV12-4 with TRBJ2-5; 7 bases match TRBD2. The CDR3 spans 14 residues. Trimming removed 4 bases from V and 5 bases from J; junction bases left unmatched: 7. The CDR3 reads CASSWGGVRETQYF. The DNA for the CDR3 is TGTGCCAGCAGTTGGGGGGGAGTCAGGGAGACCCAGTACTTC.

The CDR3 here is CASSMVGGTEAFF. In nucleotides, the CDR3 is TGTGCCAGTAGTATGGTCGGGGGGACTGAAGCTTTCTTT. V gene TRBV19 combines with J gene TRBJ1-1, with D perhaps TRBD1 (5 bases). Germline CDR1 reads LNHDA; CDR2 reads SQIVND (reference sequence). The CDR3 length is 13 residues. V gave up 3 bases and J gave up 5 bases, with 10 bases separating them.

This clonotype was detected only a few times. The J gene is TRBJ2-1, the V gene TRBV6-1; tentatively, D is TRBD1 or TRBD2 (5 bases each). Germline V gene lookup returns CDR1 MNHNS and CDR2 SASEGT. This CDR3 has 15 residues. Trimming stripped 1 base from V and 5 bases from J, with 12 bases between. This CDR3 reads CASSEVGTPNNEQFF. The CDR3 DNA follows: TGTGCCAGCAGTGAAGTGGGGACGCCGAACAATGAGCAGTTCTTC.